This section outlines one T cell receptor beta chain sequence together with its context. This entry is derived from a study of cytomegalovirus exposure and HLA in healthy donors. Trimming removed 5 bases from V and 4 bases from J; junction bases left unmatched: 18. The CDR3 runs 17 residues. CDR1 GTSNPN and CDR2 SVGIG come from the germline V gene (reference sequence). Researchers ran the PCR with 60 Vbeta and 13 Jbeta primers. Data came from immunoSEQ multiplex PCR; TCRdb stores just in-frame clones and leaves some out. The table includes around 200,000 clones, over 75% detected once. This rearrangement joins TRBV30 to TRBJ1-2; 8 nucleotides match TRBD1. The sequenced sample was PBMCs. The TCR comes from a woman between 50 and 59 years old in good health and CMV-seropositive. The CDR3 DNA reads as TGTGCCTGGGGTCGTGGACAGGGATGGGTTCGACGCTATGGCTACACCTTC. Encoded protein: CAWGRGQGWVRRYGYTF.